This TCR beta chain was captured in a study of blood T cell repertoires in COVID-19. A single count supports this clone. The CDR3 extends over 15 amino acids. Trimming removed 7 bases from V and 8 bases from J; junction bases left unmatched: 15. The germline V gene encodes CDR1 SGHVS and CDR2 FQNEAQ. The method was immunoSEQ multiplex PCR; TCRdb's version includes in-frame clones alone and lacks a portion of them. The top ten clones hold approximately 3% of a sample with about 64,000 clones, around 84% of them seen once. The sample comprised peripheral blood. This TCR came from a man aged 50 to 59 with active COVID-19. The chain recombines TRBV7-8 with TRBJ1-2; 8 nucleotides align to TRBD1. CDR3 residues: CASIPSRGRLDGYTF. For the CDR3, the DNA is TGTGCCAGCATCCCCAGCAGGGGGCGCTTGGACGGCTACACCTTC.